The 18 T cell receptor beta chains presented below share a single source sample, sequenced in a study of cytomegalovirus exposure and HLA in healthy donors. Amplification used 60 Vbeta primers and 13 Jbeta primers. Profiled with immunoSEQ multiplex PCR; TCRdb holds only in-frame clones, not every one. Of tens of thousands of clones in the sample, 67% are singletons; the top ten hold less than 8%. The specimen was PBMCs. Source of these receptors: a woman between 50 and 59 years old in good health and CMV-seropositive.

This clone showed up just a few times. The chain combines TRBV6-1 with TRBJ1-4; 7 bases agree with TRBD1. The CDR3 covers 14 residues. Germline values: CDR1 MNHNS, CDR2 SASEGT. V trimming: 5 bases; J trimming: 7 bases; junction bases outside the gene matches: 7. The CDR3 coding sequence is TGTGCCAGCAGTCCAGGGGGTATAGCTGAAAAACTGTTTTTT. It is translated as CASSPGGIAEKLFF.

The rearrangement links TRBV6-6 to TRBJ2-7; the D gene is possibly TRBD1 (6 bases). The CDR3 is 14 amino acids. Germline V gives CDR1 MNHNY, CDR2 SVGAGI (reference sequence). The germline V and J ends were trimmed by 8 bases and 0 bases, with 14 bases remaining between them. The CDR3 reads CASSRTVSSYEQYF. As DNA, the CDR3 is TGTGCCAGCTCCCGGACAGTGAGCTCCTACGAGCAGTACTTC.

This chain's CDR3 is CASSFRGTDTQYF. The DNA for the CDR3 is TGTGCCAGCAGCTTCCGGGGCACAGATACGCAGTATTTT. V gene TRBV5-4 combines with J gene TRBJ2-3; no clear D. Germline V gene sequence: CDR1 SGHNT, CDR2 YYREEE (reference sequence). This CDR3 is 13 amino acids long. The V end was cut by 2 bases, the J end by 1 base, with 5 bases between.

The chain employs TRBV7-9 and TRBJ1-1, with 10 bases aligning to TRBD1. This CDR3 spans 15 amino acids. The V gene's germline CDR1 is SEHNR and CDR2 FQNEAQ (reference sequence). The V segment lost 4 bases and the J segment 3 bases; nucleotides outside the gene matches: 5. The DNA of the CDR3 is TGTGCCAGCAGCTACCGACAGGGGGCACACACTGAAGCTTTCTTT. This translates into CASSYRQGAHTEAFF.

The J gene is TRBJ1-2, the V gene TRBV6-1; D unresolved. Trimming took 1 base from V and 2 from J, leaving 14 bases between them. This CDR3 has 16 residues. Germline V gene lookup returns CDR1 MNHNS and CDR2 SASEGT. CDR3 nucleotide sequence: TGTGCCAGCAGTGAAGGCCCCGGGCGGGGAAACTATGGCTACACCTTC. Translation: CASSEGPGRGNYGYTF.

On this clone itself: The germline gene is not matched at one end of the junction; a read error may be the cause. The rearrangement links TRBV7-9 to TRBJ1-5, with D hard to call. Germline assignment: CDR1 SEHNR and CDR2 FQNEAQ (reference sequence). The CDR3 is 12 amino acids. CDR3 in amino acids: CSSSQGNQPQHF. The CDR3 bases are TGTTCCAGCTCCCAGGGCAATCAGCCCCAGCATTTT.

This clone was counted between two and nine times. This chain uses TRBV7-9 with TRBJ2-5; weak D call: TRBD2 (6 bases). The end of the DNA is better explained by TRBJ2-7, so the J call may be wrong. The CDR3 is 13 amino acids. Germline loops: CDR1 SEHNR, CDR2 FQNEAQ (reference sequence). CDR3 sequence reads: CASSRPGDHEQYF. The CDR3 DNA reads as TGTGCCAGCAGCCGCCCGGGAGACCACGAGCAGTACTTC.

The chain joins TRBV7-3 to TRBJ2-7, with 9 nucleotides matching TRBD2. This CDR3 contains 13 residues. The J segment lost 6 bases and the V segment lost 10 bases, leaving 10 bases of the junction unmatched. CDR1 is SGHTA and CDR2 is FQGTGA in the germline V gene. The CDR3 region is CATSTSGGSEQYF. CDR3 nucleotide sequence: TGTGCCACATCGACTAGCGGCGGGAGCGAGCAGTACTTC.

This chain joins TRBV12-5 and TRBJ2-1, with TRBD2 identical over 10 bases. Germline lookup yields CDR1 LGHNT and CDR2 FRNRAP. CDR3 length: 20 residues. After removal of 4 bases from V and 0 bases from J, the junction contained 15 bases not matched to a gene. In DNA, the CDR3 is TGTGCTAGTGGTTGGAGCACTAGCGGGGACCTCTCACGCTCCTACAATGAGCAGTTCTTC. Protein: CASGWSTSGDLSRSYNEQFF. The variable domain in full, completed from reference TRBV12-5 and TRBJ2-1, reads DARVTQTPRHKVTEMGQEVTMRCQPILGHNTVFWYRQTMMQGLELLAYFRNRAPLDDSGMPKDRFSAEMPDATLATLKIQPSEPRDSAVYFCASGWSTSGDLSRSYNEQFFGPGTRLTVL.

With respect to this clone: Mismatch with germline at one junction end may stem from a read error. This chain links TRBV7-9 with TRBJ1-5; maybe TRBD1 (6 bases). Germline V gives CDR1 SEHNR, CDR2 FQNEAQ (reference sequence). The CDR3 runs 12 residues. CDR3 sequence: CSSSIGGQPQHF. The CDR3 coding sequence is TGTTCCAGCAGTATAGGGGGTCAGCCCCAGCATTTT.

This clone was detected only a few times. V and J are TRBV6-4 and TRBJ2-3; 9 bases match TRBD2. Looked up from germline, CDR1 is MRHNA and CDR2 is SNTAGT. CDR3 length: 15 residues. The V and J ends lost 0 bases and 4 bases, in that order; junction bases with no gene match: 2. CDR3 sequence (DNA): TGTGCCAGCAGTGACTCGTTAGCGGGGGCAGATACGCAGTATTTT. Protein product: CASSDSLAGADTQYF.

Only a few counts were recorded for this clone. V usage is TRBV6-1 and J usage is TRBJ1-5; possible D gene TRBD1, 5 bases. CDR3 length equals 17 residues. Germline CDR1 and CDR2: MNHNS and SASEGT. V dropped 3 bases and J dropped 7 bases, with 22 bases sitting between them. CDR3: CASSEGTVAGRRQPQHF. The CDR3 bases are TGTGCCAGCAGTGAGGGAACAGTTGCGGGACGCCGGCAGCCCCAGCATTTT.

The CDR3 spells CASSRRGRDNSPLHF. CDR3 in DNA: TGTGCCAGCTCACGGAGGGGGCGAGATAATTCACCCCTCCACTTT. This chain uses TRBV18 with TRBJ1-6; 7 nucleotides agree with TRBD1. The V and J ends lost 4 bases and 5 bases, in that order; junction bases with no gene match: 5. From germline, CDR1 is KGHSH and CDR2 LQKENI. There are 15 residues in the CDR3.

V gene TRBV19 combines with J gene TRBJ2-4; D gene unclear. The CDR3 runs to 14 residues. The V end was cut by 3 bases, the J end by 12 bases, with 18 bases between. Germline loops: CDR1 LNHDA, CDR2 SQIVND (reference sequence). The CDR3 nucleotides read TGTGCCAGTAGTATCTTCCTTGGGCAGGAAACTCAGTACTTC. Translated, it gives CASSIFLGQETQYF.

This sequence joins TRBV5-4 and TRBJ1-2; D is perhaps TRBD1 (6 bases). From germline, CDR1 is SGHNT and CDR2 YYREEE (reference sequence). V gave up 2 bases and J gave up 3 bases, with 11 bases separating them. There are 14 residues in the CDR3. The CDR3 spells CASSLQGADYGYTF. The DNA of the CDR3 is TGTGCCAGCAGCTTACAGGGTGCCGACTATGGCTACACCTTC. Full variable domain (outside the CDR3, taken from reference TRBV5-4 and TRBJ1-2): ETGVTQSPTHLIKTRGQQVTLRCSSQSGHNTVSWYQQALGQGPQFIFQYYREEENGRGNFPPRFSGLQFPNYSSELNVNALELDDSALYLCASSLQGADYGYTFGSGTRLTVV.

The chain is built from TRBV15 and TRBJ2-5, with 7 bases lining up with TRBD2. This CDR3 is 14 amino acids long. Germline V gene sequence: CDR1 LNHNV, CDR2 YYDKDF (reference sequence). J gave up 4 bases and V 7 bases, and 9 bases lay outside the gene matches. CDR3 in DNA: TGTGCCACCACCCTAAGGGCTAGCGGAGAGACCCAGTACTTC. This gives the protein CATTLRASGETQYF.

This clone occurred a few times. DNA of the CDR3: TGTGCCAGCAGTGAAGCGGGGGGCCAAGAGACCCAGTACTTC. Residues: CASSEAGGQETQYF. The V call is TRBV6-1, the J call TRBJ2-5; a weak D match, TRBD2 (6 bases). The germline V gene encodes CDR1 MNHNS and CDR2 SASEGT. The CDR3 sequence is 14 residues long. V lost 0 bases to trimming and J lost 1 base, with 6 bases between them.

V usage is TRBV5-1 and J usage is TRBJ2-1, with TRBD1 identical over 7 bases. In germline, CDR1 is SGHRS, CDR2 YFSETQ. The trim removed 9 bases at V and 9 bases at J, leaving 15 bases unmatched. The CDR3 contains 14 residues. The CDR3 sequence is CATNLQGDRVEQFF. CDR3 sequence (DNA): TGCGCCACCAACCTCCAGGGGGACCGGGTTGAGCAGTTCTTC.